These 30 T cell receptor beta chains were sequenced from one sample in a study of tumor-infiltrating lymphocytes in localized non-small cell lung cancer (dated by TCRdb to the early 2020s). Library preparation used the immunoSEQ multiplex PCR assay. The table was pulled from immuneACCESS by TCRdb, which kept in-frame rearrangements only. Such tables lose some clones; where checked, under half of the loss comes from unresolved V genes, and the rest has no known cause. For this sample there are fewer than 15,000 clones; 68% appear just once. The ten largest clonotypes hold 9.4% of the sample. Sequenced sample: lung tumor tissue. The receptor source for this set is a human donor with non-small cell lung cancer.

V usage is TRBV5-1 and J usage is TRBJ1-1; possible D gene TRBD1, 5 bases. CDR3 length: 15 amino acids. The V and J ends lost 1 base and 4 bases respectively, with 14 bases between them. The germline gives CDR1 SGHRS, CDR2 YFSETQ. The CDR3 DNA reads TGCGCCAGCAGCTTGTCCCAGGGAGGAAGCACTGAAGCTTTCTTT. Protein sequence: CASSLSQGGSTEAFF.

The chain couples TRBV19 to TRBJ1-2; D is unresolved. Germline assignment: CDR1 LNHDA and CDR2 SQIVND (reference sequence). Trimming shortened V by 6 bases and J by 5 bases, and 13 bases separated the two germline ends. This CDR3 has 13 residues. This CDR3 is CASRLSAGYGYTF. CDR3 in DNA: TGTGCCAGTAGACTTTCAGCCGGATATGGCTACACCTTC. The whole variable domain, filled in from reference TRBV19 and TRBJ1-2, reads DGGITQSPKYLFRKEGQNVTLSCEQNLNHDAMYWYRQDPGQGLRLIYYSQIVNDFQKGDIAEGYSVSREKKESFPLTVTSAQKNPTAFYLCASRLSAGYGYTFGSGTRLTVV.

This clone has more than one count but fewer than ten. The rearrangement uses TRBV6-5 and TRBJ1-2, with D unclear. Germline V lookup: CDR1 MNHEY, CDR2 SVGAGI. The CDR3 is made up of 14 amino acids. V gave up 5 bases and J gave up 0 bases, with 10 bases separating them. The DNA for the CDR3 is TGTGCCAGCAGTAGGACCGAGACTAACTATGGCTACACCTTC. Amino acids: CASSRTETNYGYTF.

The V call is TRBV11-3, the J call TRBJ2-5; no reliable D call. The ends were cut back, 8 bases at V and 5 bases at J, with 9 bases in the middle. Germline V gene lookup returns CDR1 SGHNT and CDR2 YENEEA. The CDR3 is 11 residues long. The CDR3 region is CASPTLETQYF. DNA for the CDR3: TGTGCCAGCCCAACTCTGGAGACCCAGTACTTC.

The genes are TRBV19 and TRBJ2-5; 8 nucleotides match TRBD1. The V segment lost 6 bases and the J segment 4 bases; nucleotides outside the gene matches: 7. CDR1 is LNHDA and CDR2 is SQIVND in the germline V gene (reference sequence). The CDR3 is 14 residues long. The CDR3 reads CASRLTGGRETQYF. In DNA, the CDR3 is TGTGCCAGTAGGCTAACAGGGGGGAGAGAGACCCAGTACTTC.

The chain joins TRBV5-8 to TRBJ2-7; D unclear. V lost 2 bases and J 3 bases, leaving 15 bases between the germline ends. The length of the CDR3 is 15 residues. The germline V gene has CDR1 SGHTS and CDR2 YDEGEE. The CDR3 sequence is CASSFLQADLYEQYF. As DNA, the CDR3 is TGTGCCAGCAGCTTCCTTCAGGCAGACCTCTACGAGCAGTACTTC.

This sequence joins TRBV6-6 and TRBJ1-3; D ambiguous. V was trimmed by 3 bases and J by 8 bases, leaving 5 bases between them. Germline assignment: CDR1 MNHNY and CDR2 SVGAGI (reference sequence). The CDR3 sequence is 11 residues long. CDR3 nucleotides: TGTGCCAGCAGTTATGAGGACACCATATATTTT. It specifies CASSYEDTIYF.

The genes are TRBV10-2 and TRBJ2-2, with D unclear. This CDR3 has 16 amino acids. The V and J ends lost 0 bases and 4 bases respectively, with 12 bases between them. CDR1 is WSHSY and CDR2 is SAAADI in the germline V gene. CDR3 bases: TGCGCCAGCAGTGAGTCGGCAGCACTTATCACCGGGGAGCTGTTTTTT. This encodes CASSESAALITGELFF.

The chain joins TRBV5-1 to TRBJ2-3, with 9 nucleotides matching TRBD1. CDR3 length: 14 residues. The V gene's germline CDR1 is SGHRS and CDR2 YFSETQ. Trimming removed 5 bases from V and 3 bases from J; junction bases left unmatched: 4. The CDR3: CASRSGQGTDTQYF. The DNA of the CDR3 is TGCGCCAGCAGGTCTGGACAGGGGACAGATACGCAGTATTTT.

This clone came up a few times. This sequence joins TRBV2 and TRBJ1-3; no firm D call. The CDR3 length is 15 residues. Trimming cost V 6 bases and J 4 bases, with 16 bases left between them. CDR1 is SNHLY and CDR2 is FYNNEI in the germline V gene. The DNA of the CDR3 is TGTGCCAGCAGCCTAGAGAGTAGAATGGGAAACACCATATATTTT. This translates into CASSLESRMGNTIYF.

V usage is TRBV30 and J usage is TRBJ2-1; D gene uncertain. The V end lost 4 bases, the J end lost 3 bases, and 10 bases lay between the germline ends. The CDR3 is made up of 13 amino acids. Germline loops: CDR1 GTSNPN, CDR2 SVGIG (reference sequence). CDR3 in DNA: TGTGCCTGGACGGTTTCTAGCTACAATGAGCAGTTCTTC. Translating it yields CAWTVSSYNEQFF.

The chain recombines TRBV4-1 with TRBJ1-2; unclear D gene. The CDR3 sequence is 14 residues long. Trimming removed 0 bases at V and 0 bases at J, with 5 bases between. Germline values: CDR1 MGHRA, CDR2 YSYEKL. The CDR3 nucleotides read TGCGCCAGCAGCCAAGAAGGAGCTAACTATGGCTACACCTTC. Amino acid sequence: CASSQEGANYGYTF.

The chain links TRBV6-1 to TRBJ2-2, with a tentative D call TRBD1 (5 bases). The CDR3 totals 16 residues. The V end was cut by 1 base, the J end by 1 base, with 10 bases between. The V gene's germline CDR1 is MNHNS and CDR2 SASEGT. CDR3 in amino acids: CASSEGGHWNTGELFF. The CDR3 region has the DNA TGTGCCAGCAGTGAAGGAGGACACTGGAACACCGGGGAGCTGTTTTTT.

The V and J genes are TRBV11-2 and TRBJ1-3; TRBD1 agrees at 9 bases. V lost 5 bases to trimming and J lost 2 bases; unmatched junction nucleotides: 7. Germline lookup yields CDR1 SGHAT and CDR2 FQNNGV. This CDR3 has 16 amino acids. CDR3 loop: CASSPGTGRTGNTIYF. CDR3 nucleotide sequence: TGTGCCAGCAGCCCTGGGACAGGGAGAACTGGAAACACCATATATTTT.

This clone was seen just once. This sequence joins TRBV6-6 and TRBJ2-5; no definite D call. Germline V gene sequence: CDR1 MNHNY, CDR2 SVGAGI (reference sequence). V gave up 3 bases and J gave up 5 bases, with 10 bases separating them. This CDR3 is 13 amino acids long. The CDR3 spells CASSYLGSETQYF. DNA of the CDR3: TGTGCCAGCAGTTATTTGGGGTCGGAGACCCAGTACTTC.

This rearrangement joins TRBV19 to TRBJ1-2; D remains ambiguous. Trimming shortened V by 4 bases and J by 6 bases, and 9 bases separated the two germline ends. Germline V CDR1 and CDR2: LNHDA, SQIVND (reference sequence). This CDR3 is 12 amino acids long. The CDR3, as DNA: TGTGCCAGTAGTACGAGTATGGATGGCTACACCTTC. This gives the protein CASSTSMDGYTF.

This clone was picked up a small number of times. The rearrangement joins TRBV18 to TRBJ1-1, with unresolved D. The CDR3 extends over 11 amino acids. CDR1 and CDR2 from the germline V gene are KGHSH and LQKENI. V gave up 3 bases and J gave up 2 bases, with 1 base separating them. This CDR3 reads CASSPNTEAFF. The CDR3 DNA reads as TGTGCCAGCTCACCTAACACTGAAGCTTTCTTT.

The V and J genes are TRBV11-2 and TRBJ1-2; D call uncertain. The CDR3 contains 13 residues. Trimming removed 5 bases from V and 1 base from J, with 8 bases in between. Germline CDR1 SGHAT, CDR2 FQNNGV. CDR3 nucleotide sequence: TGTGCCAGCAGCGCCGGGCTTAACTATGGCTACACCTTC. Translated: CASSAGLNYGYTF.

The chain employs TRBV9 and TRBJ2-1; no firm D call. The CDR3 is 13 amino acids. The V end lost 3 bases, the J end lost 8 bases, and 12 bases lay between the germline ends. The V gene's germline CDR1 is SGDLS and CDR2 YYNGEE. CDR3 amino acids: CASSGVFSDEQFF. The CDR3 DNA follows: TGTGCCAGCAGCGGTGTATTCTCTGATGAGCAGTTCTTC.

This clone has just a few counts. The chain couples TRBV18 to TRBJ1-1; D is unclear. This CDR3 has 14 amino acids. V lost 1 base and J lost 1, with 7 bases in between. In germline, CDR1 is KGHSH, CDR2 LQKENI. This CDR3 reads CASSPLRPNTEAFF. The CDR3 DNA reads as TGTGCCAGCTCACCACTGAGGCCGAACACTGAAGCTTTCTTT.

This clone was recorded only once. The chain combines TRBV10-3 with TRBJ1-1; 8 bases are a match to TRBD1. With 6 bases clipped from V and 3 bases from J, the junction kept 12 bases outside the gene matches. Looked up from germline, CDR1 is ENHRY and CDR2 is SYGVKD. CDR3 size: 16 residues. The CDR3 reads CAISDHQGAQDTEAFF. CDR3 nucleotides: TGTGCCATCAGCGACCACCAGGGGGCTCAGGACACTGAAGCTTTCTTT.

The chain combines TRBV5-5 with TRBJ2-7, with D unclear. This CDR3 spans 14 amino acids. Deletions cut 0 bases from V and 2 bases from J, with 9 bases between. Germline V gene lookup returns CDR1 SGHKS and CDR2 YYEKEE (reference sequence). The CDR3 region is CASSLEGTAYEQYF. As DNA, the CDR3 is TGTGCCAGCAGCTTGGAAGGCACGGCCTACGAGCAGTACTTC.

The CDR3 here is CASSIERHSYEQYF. The DNA for the CDR3 is TGTGCCAGTAGTATAGAAAGACACTCCTACGAGCAGTACTTC. The gene calls are TRBV19 and TRBJ2-7; D unclear. V shed 0 bases and J shed 0 bases, with 6 bases lying between them. Germline-derived CDR1 and CDR2 are LNHDA and SQIVND (reference sequence). This CDR3 has 14 amino acids.

The genes are TRBV7-2 and TRBJ2-3, with 12 positions matching TRBD2. CDR1 is SGHTA, CDR2 FQGNSA, per germline. The length of the CDR3 is 15 residues. Losses at the gene ends were 8 bases for V and 6 bases for J; bases not matched to a gene: 9. The CDR3 DNA is TGTGCCAGCGACCCGGGGCTAGCGGGGGGGGATACGCAGTATTTT. Protein product: CASDPGLAGGDTQYF.

V and J are TRBV30 and TRBJ2-5; D is possibly TRBD2 (5 bases). V was cut by 3 bases and J by 1 base, with 12 bases left in between. The length of the CDR3 is 14 residues. In germline, CDR1 is GTSNPN, CDR2 SVGIG (reference sequence). CDR3 sequence reads: CAWSVGGPQETQYF. CDR3 nucleotides: TGTGCCTGGAGCGTCGGAGGCCCCCAAGAGACCCAGTACTTC.

The V call is TRBV4-2, the J call TRBJ1-2, with D unclear. This CDR3 has 13 residues. CDR1 and CDR2 from the germline V gene are LGHNA and YNFKEQ. Between the trimmed V and J ends, which lost 1 base and 6 bases, there was a span of 9 bases. The CDR3 coding sequence is TGTGCCAGCAGCCAAGGAGAATCTGATGGCTACACCTTC. It translates to CASSQGESDGYTF.

Relative to its sample, this clone is medium-sized (0.01 to 0.1%). The V and J genes are TRBV6-1 and TRBJ1-5, with TRBD1 as a possible D gene (5 bases). Germline V gives CDR1 MNHNS, CDR2 SASEGT. Between the trimmed V and J ends, which lost 6 bases and 5 bases, there was a span of 8 bases. The CDR3 has 12 residues. CDR3 residues: CASRLGDQPQHF. CDR3 DNA sequence: TGTGCCAGCAGACTAGGGGATCAGCCCCAGCATTTT.

The gene calls are TRBV10-1 and TRBJ2-1; 7 nucleotides align to TRBD1. CDR1 and CDR2 (germline): WNHNN, SYGVQD (reference sequence). Trimming cost V 5 bases and J 0 bases; bases outside gene matches: 4. The CDR3 extends over 15 amino acids. CDR3: CASSQGQSSYNEQFF. CDR3 sequence (DNA): TGCGCCAGCAGTCAGGGACAGAGCTCCTACAATGAGCAGTTCTTC.

This clone appeared once. The genes are TRBV7-3 and TRBJ1-2; D may be TRBD1 (5 bases). V was pared by 2 bases and J by 3 bases, with 10 bases between. The CDR3 covers 14 residues. Per germline, CDR1 SGHTA and CDR2 FQGTGA. The CDR3 region has the DNA TGTGCCAGCAGCTTATCTGGGACTGACTATGGCTACACCTTC. Its protein is CASSLSGTDYGYTF.

This chain joins TRBV7-2 and TRBJ1-5; perhaps TRBD1 as D (5 bases). The V gene's germline CDR1 is SGHTA and CDR2 FQGNSA. This CDR3 contains 12 residues. Trimming took off 6 bases at V and 5 bases at J, with 8 bases between the two ends. CDR3 region: CASRLGDQPQHF. CDR3 DNA sequence: TGTGCCAGCAGACTAGGGGATCAGCCCCAGCATTTT. The full variable domain, in which reference TRBV7-2 and TRBJ1-5 provide the parts outside the CDR3, is GAGVSQSPSNKVTEKGKDVELRCDPISGHTALYWYRQSLGQGLEFLIYFQGNSAPDKSGLPSDRFSAERTGGSVSTLTIQRTQQEDSAVYLCASRLGDQPQHFGDGTRLSIL.